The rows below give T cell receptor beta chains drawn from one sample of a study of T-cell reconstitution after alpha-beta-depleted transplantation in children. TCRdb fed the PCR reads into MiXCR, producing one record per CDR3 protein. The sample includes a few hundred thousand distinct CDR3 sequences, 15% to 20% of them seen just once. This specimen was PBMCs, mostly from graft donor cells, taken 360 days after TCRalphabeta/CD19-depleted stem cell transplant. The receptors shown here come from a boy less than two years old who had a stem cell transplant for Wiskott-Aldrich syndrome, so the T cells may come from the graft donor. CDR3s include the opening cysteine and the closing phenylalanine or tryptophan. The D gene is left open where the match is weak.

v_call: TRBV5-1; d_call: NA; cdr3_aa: CASSTGTAGGYTF
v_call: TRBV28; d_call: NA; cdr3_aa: CASKDSIREYTGELFF
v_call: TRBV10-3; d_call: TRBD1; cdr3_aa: CAISEEGAEQFF
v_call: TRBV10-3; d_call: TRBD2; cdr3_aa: CAISESAGGPTQYF
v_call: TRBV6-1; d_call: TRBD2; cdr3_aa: CASSPGLAGGPRIEQFF
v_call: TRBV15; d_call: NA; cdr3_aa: CATSPRRLGPLHF
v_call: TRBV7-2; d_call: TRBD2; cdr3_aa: CASSQSLLAAQETQYF
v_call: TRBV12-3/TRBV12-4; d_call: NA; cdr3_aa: CASSLPGPGNTIYF
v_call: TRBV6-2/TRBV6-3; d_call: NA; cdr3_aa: CASSYESPAYNEQFF
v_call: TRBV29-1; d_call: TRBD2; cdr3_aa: CSVWTSGSPNEQFF
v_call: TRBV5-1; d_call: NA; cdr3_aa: CASSLGGVLGSYEQYF
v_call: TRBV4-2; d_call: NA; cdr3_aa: CASSQRQKNTEAFF
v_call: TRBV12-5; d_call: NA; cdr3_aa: CASGLVMGRDTGELFF
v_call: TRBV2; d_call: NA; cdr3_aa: CASSEGRQRVSGANVLTF
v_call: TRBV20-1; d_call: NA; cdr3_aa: CSARVAGLPLEETQYF
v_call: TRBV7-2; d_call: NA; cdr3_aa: CASSDPGIQYF
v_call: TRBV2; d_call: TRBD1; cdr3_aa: CASSEDRGPETQYF
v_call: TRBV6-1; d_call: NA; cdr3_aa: CASRGKANTGELFF
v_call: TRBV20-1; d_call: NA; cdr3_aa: CSARSGLSNQPQHF
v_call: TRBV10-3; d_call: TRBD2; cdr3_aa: CAIRTSGGSLDTQYF
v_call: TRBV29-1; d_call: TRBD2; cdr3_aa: CSVDERGEVDTLYF
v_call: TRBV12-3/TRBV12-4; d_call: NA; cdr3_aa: CASSLYTDYGYTF
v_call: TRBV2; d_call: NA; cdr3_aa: CASSVMVLGTGELFF
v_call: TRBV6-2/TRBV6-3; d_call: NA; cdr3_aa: CASSYEGASQPQHF
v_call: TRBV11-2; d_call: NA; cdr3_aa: CASSFGPTDSTDTQYF
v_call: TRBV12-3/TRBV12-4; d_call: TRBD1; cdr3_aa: CASRSTGTGATEAFF
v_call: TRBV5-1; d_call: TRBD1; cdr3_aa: CASSLATGVSAKNIQYF
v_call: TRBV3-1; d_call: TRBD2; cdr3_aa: CASSQDSGRAGNYEQYF
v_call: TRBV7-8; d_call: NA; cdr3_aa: CASSLAVTYEQYF
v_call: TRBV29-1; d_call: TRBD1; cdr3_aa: CSVGGGTGSEQYF
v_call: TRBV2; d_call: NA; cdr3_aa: CASSVDRAGETQYF
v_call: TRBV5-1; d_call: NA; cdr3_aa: CASSVGLPGPQGGEQFF
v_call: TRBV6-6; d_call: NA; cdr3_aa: CASSRQSEQYF
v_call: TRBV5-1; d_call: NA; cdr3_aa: CASSTPATYNEQFF
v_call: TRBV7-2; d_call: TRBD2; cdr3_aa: CASSLGPVGGRLYEQYF
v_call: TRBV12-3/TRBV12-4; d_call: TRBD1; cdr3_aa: CASSQTTGWYIQYF
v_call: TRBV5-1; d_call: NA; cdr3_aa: CASRLGTETEAFF
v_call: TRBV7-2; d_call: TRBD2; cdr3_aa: CASSPRATSGAYNEQFF
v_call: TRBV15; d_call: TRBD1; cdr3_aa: CATSRTGTGLSEQYF
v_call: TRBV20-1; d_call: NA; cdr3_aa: CSATRVEEQYF
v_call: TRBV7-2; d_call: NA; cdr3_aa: CASSPTGVRETQYF
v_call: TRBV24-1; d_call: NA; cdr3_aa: CATSDSGTSTYNEQFF
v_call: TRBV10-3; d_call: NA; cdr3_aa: CAIGVIEETQYF
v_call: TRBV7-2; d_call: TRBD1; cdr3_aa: CASSLVGTAKEKLFF
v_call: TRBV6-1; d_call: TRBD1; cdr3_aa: CASRLQGLGNTIYF
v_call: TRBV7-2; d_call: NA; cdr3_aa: CASSLRVGETQYF
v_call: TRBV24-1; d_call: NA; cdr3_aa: CATSERTIQETQYF
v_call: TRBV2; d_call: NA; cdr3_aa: CASMRGSGYTF
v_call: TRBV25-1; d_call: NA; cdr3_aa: CASSEGRQGQYF
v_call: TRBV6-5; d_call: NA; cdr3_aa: CASSYLAPPYVGAGELFF
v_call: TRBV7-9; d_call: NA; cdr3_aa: CASSLNLGAGANVLTF
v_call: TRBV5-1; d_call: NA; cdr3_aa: CASSLVENTGELFF
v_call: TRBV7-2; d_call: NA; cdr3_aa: CASSLKSNTGELFF
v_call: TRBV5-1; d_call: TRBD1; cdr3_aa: CASSPGLGQGDYEQYF
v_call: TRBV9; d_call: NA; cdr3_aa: CASSADLADTQYF
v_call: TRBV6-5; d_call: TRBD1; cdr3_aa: CASSYPGQGAAKNIQYF
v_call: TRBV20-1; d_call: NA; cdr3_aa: CSARDRRQGAGELFF